The entry that follows covers one T cell receptor beta chain sequence. As yet, its antigen is unknown. V shed 4 bases and J shed 4 bases, with 12 bases lying between them. The germline gives CDR1 LGHNA, CDR2 YNFKEQ. The CDR3 has 14 residues. This record belongs to a study of shared clonotypes between healthy human individuals. About the study: Per donor, three plates held CD4 naive cells, three held CD4 memory, two held CD8 naive and one held CD8 memory.

Whole-study results and caveats: A handful of donors showed sharing of approximately 5% of naive CD4 clonotypes. Lower generation probabilities were found for non-shared clonotypes than for those shared by all four donors.

The protocol was immunoSEQ multiplex PCR, while the TCRdb copy is restricted to in-frame clones and leaves out a portion. Of more than 150,000 clones detected, about 93% appear once; the ten largest clones hold around 0.067%. The V and J genes are TRBV4-2 and TRBJ2-3; no clear D gene. The TCR sequence derives from a woman aged 30 to 39 in good health. The sequencing sample was made of naive CD4+ T cells sorted from blood. Documented subset: CD45RA+ positively selected. The CDR3 is CASSPPGRADTQYF. Here the CDR3 DNA reads TGTGCCAGCAGCCCCCCTGGGCGCGCAGATACGCAGTATTTT.